The rows below give T cell receptor beta chains drawn from one sample of a study of blood T cell repertoires in COVID-19. TCRdb's copy holds only in-frame clones and misses some; the assay was immunoSEQ multiplex PCR. This table has some 80,000 clones, around 86% appearing once. The sample consisted of peripheral blood. These receptors all come from a middle-aged man with active or convalescent COVID-19. CDR3s include the opening cysteine and the closing phenylalanine or tryptophan. The D gene is left open where the match is weak. Only part of the rows carry a size: once, few, many, or a class if the clone is expanded.

d_call	j_call	v_call	clone_size	cdr3_nt	cdr3_aa
TRBD2	TRBJ2-7	TRBV19	NA	TGTGCCAGTAGTCCGGGACTAGCAATCTACGAGCAGTACTTC	CASSPGLAIYEQYF
NA	TRBJ2-5	TRBV10-3	once	TGTGCCATCAGTGAGTCGGAGGACAGTCAAGAGACCCAGTACTTC	CAISESEDSQETQYF
TRBD2	TRBJ2-5	TRBV7-6	NA	TGTGCCAGCAGCTTAGGGACTAGCGGGACCCAAGAGACCCAGTACTTC	CASSLGTSGTQETQYF
NA	TRBJ2-2	TRBV4-3	NA	TGCGCCAGCAGCCAAGATAGGGGCCCCGGGGAGCTGTTTTTT	CASSQDRGPGELFF
NA	TRBJ1-4	TRBV15	NA	TGTGCCACCAGCAGGGATCAGGGGATGGGCGAAAAACTGTTTTTT	CATSRDQGMGEKLFF
NA	TRBJ1-3	TRBV27	NA	TGTGCCAGCAGTTCGGGGTTTGGAAACACCATATATTTT	CASSSGFGNTIYF
NA	TRBJ1-1	TRBV6-1	NA	TGTGCCAGCAGTGAAGCGAGCGCAGGGGCCACTGAAGCTTTCTTT	CASSEASAGATEAFF
TRBD1	TRBJ2-3	TRBV5-1	NA	TGCGCCAGCAGGGAGACAGGGGCCACAGATACGCAGTATTTT	CASRETGATDTQYF
NA	TRBJ2-5	TRBV5-1	NA	TGCGCCAGCAGCGTTGGACAGCGGGAGACCCAGTACTTC	CASSVGQRETQYF
TRBD1	TRBJ1-5	TRBV5-5	NA	TGTGCCAGCAGCACAGGACAGGGCAATAGCAATCAGCCCCAGCATTTT	CASSTGQGNSNQPQHF
NA	TRBJ2-3	TRBV10-3	NA	TGTGCCATCAGATACAGTTCTAGCACAGATACGCAGTATTTT	CAIRYSSSTDTQYF
TRBD1	TRBJ1-5	TRBV19	NA	TGTGCCAGTAGTATTTTTTCGGGACAGGACGCTAGCCAGCATTTT	CASSIFSGQDASQHF
NA	TRBJ1-2	TRBV27	NA	TGTGCCAGCAGTGCTACAGGATACGACGGCTACACCTTC	CASSATGYDGYTF
NA	TRBJ1-5	TRBV6-6	few	TGTGCCAGCAGTCGAACGGGGGTGGGCAATCAGCCCCAGCATTTT	CASSRTGVGNQPQHF
TRBD1	TRBJ1-4	TRBV28	NA	TGTGCCAGCAGTCGTTCCGGGACAGAGAAGAAAAAACTGTTTTTT	CASSRSGTEKKKLFF
NA	TRBJ2-1	TRBV5-4	NA	TGTGCCAGCAGGACCGACACACACAATGAGCAGTTCTTC	CASRTDTHNEQFF
NA	TRBJ1-1	TRBV5-5	NA	TGTGCCAGCAGCTTGGGAGGAATCGACACTGAAGCTTTCTTT	CASSLGGIDTEAFF
TRBD2	TRBJ2-7	TRBV7-9	NA	TGTGCCAGCAGCTCGGGGGGGCCCTTCTACGAGCAGTACTTC	CASSSGGPFYEQYF
TRBD1	TRBJ2-3	TRBV12-5	NA	TGTGCTAGTGGTTTGGCGGACAGGGGCCACGGTACGCAGTATTTT	CASGLADRGHGTQYF
TRBD2	TRBJ2-7	TRBV6-2/TRBV6-3	few	TGTGCCAGCAGTGACCCCTCGGGGGAGGGTGGCTACGAGCAGTACTTC	CASSDPSGEGGYEQYF
NA	TRBJ2-3	TRBV6-5	NA	TGTGCCACGCGGGCCAGCACAGATACGCAGTATTTT	CATRASTDTQYF
NA	TRBJ1-6	TRBV27	NA	TGTGCCAGCAGTTTAGTGAGAAATAATTCACCCCTCCACTTT	CASSLVRNNSPLHF
NA	TRBJ1-2	TRBV24-1	NA	TGTGCCACCAGTGACTACCTCGGGAACTATGGCTACACCTTC	CATSDYLGNYGYTF
TRBD1	TRBJ1-5	TRBV5-5	NA	TGTGCCAGCAGCGATGTTCAGACAGGGGGCATTCAGCCCCAGCATTTT	CASSDVQTGGIQPQHF
NA	TRBJ2-7	TRBV13	NA	TGTGCCAGCAGCTTATCGGGGTTGTCCTACGAGCAGTACTTC	CASSLSGLSYEQYF
TRBD2	TRBJ2-3	TRBV2	NA	TGTGCCAGCAGGGGGTTGACTAGCGGGGGCACAGATACGCAGTATTTT	CASRGLTSGGTDTQYF
NA	TRBJ2-5	TRBV5-5	NA	TGTGCCAGCAGCTCAGGGGTCCCGTACCAAGAGACCCAGTACTTC	CASSSGVPYQETQYF
NA	TRBJ1-4	TRBV19	NA	TGTGCCAGTAGTATAACCCCTCCCGGTAATGAAAAACTGTTTTTT	CASSITPPGNEKLFF
NA	TRBJ1-3	TRBV5-4	NA	TGTGCCAGCAGCTTGGGGGGCCAGGGTGGAATCTCTGGAAACACCATATATTTT	CASSLGGQGGISGNTIYF
NA	TRBJ1-6	TRBV6-5	few	TGTGCCAGCAGTTACGAGGGGGGGTTCAGCTCACCCCTCCACTTT	CASSYEGGFSSPLHF
NA	TRBJ2-3	TRBV20-1	NA	TGCAGTGCATCTAGGAGTAATACGCAGTATTTT	CSASRSNTQYF
TRBD1	TRBJ2-3	TRBV29-1	NA	TGCAGCGCTGGACAGGGCGCAGATACGCAGTATTTT	CSAGQGADTQYF
NA	TRBJ2-2	TRBV21-1	NA	TGTGCCAGCAGAACAGACAGGGGGTGCACCGGGGAGCTGTTTTTT	CASRTDRGCTGELFF
TRBD1	TRBJ2-3	TRBV6-5	NA	TGTGCCAGCAGTTACCACAGGGGGACCCTCACAGATACGCAGTATTTT	CASSYHRGTLTDTQYF
TRBD1	TRBJ2-7	TRBV5-6	NA	TGTGCCAGCAGCTACGGGACAGACTACGAGCAGTACTTC	CASSYGTDYEQYF
TRBD1	TRBJ1-5	TRBV28	NA	TGTGCCAGCAGCACCGGGACAGGCCGTACTCAGCCCCAGCATTTT	CASSTGTGRTQPQHF
TRBD2	TRBJ2-5	TRBV6-5	NA	TGTGCCAGCAGTTTAGCGGGGGGCCCTTTGGAGACCCAGTACTTC	CASSLAGGPLETQYF
NA	TRBJ1-4	TRBV30	NA	TGTGCCTGGAGGGGCCTACAGAAGGCGTCGGCTAATGAAAAACTGTTTTTT	CAWRGLQKASANEKLFF
NA	TRBJ2-5	TRBV5-1	NA	TGCGCCAGCAGCCCCCCCAGAGGGCAAGAGACCCAGTACTTC	CASSPPRGQETQYF